One sample yielded the 26 T cell receptor beta chains listed below, sequenced in a study of T-cell memory formation after mild COVID-19. TCRdb called the 5' RACE reads again in MiXCR, with one record for every CDR3 protein. In the table there are about 320,000 distinct CDR3 sequences, 14% of which are singletons. The material sequenced was PBMCs or a T cell subset sorted from them (not recorded which). All receptors come from a man aged 18 to 30 who had mild COVID-19 (a few samples of this study predate the infection). Cell type and time point are not known.

The J gene is TRBJ1-2, the V gene TRBV27; the D gene is possibly TRBD1 (5 bases). The germline gives CDR1 MNHEY, CDR2 SMNVEV (reference sequence). This CDR3 has 11 residues. Trimming pared 6 bases from V and 7 bases from J, leaving 9 bases between. The CDR3 protein is CASRGVGGYTF. The CDR3 bases are TGTGCCAGCAGGGGGGTAGGTGGCTACACCTTC.

The V call is TRBV12-3 or TRBV12-4, the J call TRBJ2-2, with D perhaps TRBD1 (5 bases). V lost 3 bases and J lost 0, with 14 bases in between. CDR3 length: 17 amino acids. The CDR3 coding sequence is TGTGCCAGCAGTTTGGGCAGGGTTAGTCCGAACACCGGGGAGCTGTTTTTT. Translation gives CASSLGRVSPNTGELFF.

V and J are TRBV11-2 and TRBJ2-7, with D unresolved. CDR1 and CDR2 from the germline V gene are SGHAT and FQNNGV. Trimming removed 5 bases from V and 3 bases from J, with 14 bases in between. The CDR3 is made up of 14 amino acids. For the CDR3, the DNA is TGTGCCAGCAGCCGGTATGGCGGCGACTACGAGCAGTACTTC. It codes for CASSRYGGDYEQYF.

The chain uses TRBV24-1 and TRBJ2-5; D gene ambiguous. From germline, CDR1 is KGHDR and CDR2 SFDVKD. V shed 6 bases and J shed 7 bases, with 11 bases lying between them. The CDR3 totals 12 residues. CDR3 sequence: CATSSGGGTQYF. CDR3 nucleotide sequence: TGTGCCACCAGTTCCGGCGGCGGGACCCAGTACTTC.

This chain joins TRBV11-2 and TRBJ2-1, with D unresolved. The CDR3 consists of 12 residues. The germline V and J ends were trimmed by 3 bases and 12 bases, with 12 bases remaining between them. CDR1 is SGHAT and CDR2 is FQNNGV in the germline V gene. CDR3 region: CASSLVRPAQFF. DNA for the CDR3: TGTGCCAGCAGCTTGGTACGGCCAGCGCAGTTCTTC.

The genes are TRBV9 and TRBJ2-7; D possibly corresponds to TRBD1 (7 bases). The V end was cut by 5 bases, the J end by 1 base, with 13 bases between. Germline loops: CDR1 SGDLS, CDR2 YYNGEE. The CDR3 is 14 amino acids. CDR3 sequence (DNA): TGTGCCAGCAGTTCGACAGGGACTTCCTACGAGCAGTACTTC. This gives the protein CASSSTGTSYEQYF.

This clonotype was recorded at least ten times. This chain links TRBV20-1 with TRBJ2-5, with TRBD2 matching 7 bases. V lost 3 bases, J lost 2 bases, and 9 bases stayed unmatched. The CDR3 extends over 15 amino acids. Germline V lookup: CDR1 DFQATT, CDR2 SNEGSKA (reference sequence). CDR3 DNA: TGCAGTGCTAGGGAGGCGGGGGTCAATCAAGAGACCCAGTACTTC. Residues: CSAREAGVNQETQYF.

The rearrangement uses TRBV4-1 and TRBJ2-2, with unresolved D. Trimming stripped 1 base from V and 6 bases from J, with 9 bases between. Germline lookup yields CDR1 MGHRA and CDR2 YSYEKL. The CDR3 spans 14 residues. CDR3 protein: CASSQGPLPGELFF. The CDR3 coding sequence is TGCGCCAGCAGCCAAGGTCCCCTACCCGGGGAGCTGTTTTTT.

This clonotype was found a few times. This chain uses TRBV12-3 or TRBV12-4 with TRBJ1-1, with 12 bases lining up with TRBD1. V lost 4 bases, J lost 5 bases, and 17 bases stayed unmatched. This CDR3 has 19 residues. The CDR3 reads CASSYLHGDRGLRSTEAFF. CDR3 bases: TGTGCCAGCAGTTATTTGCATGGGGACAGGGGGCTTAGGAGTACTGAAGCTTTCTTT.

V and J are TRBV28 and TRBJ2-7; D gene unclear. The V gene's germline CDR1 is MDHEN and CDR2 SYDVKM. The CDR3 loop spans 12 amino acids. Trimming took off 5 bases at V and 6 bases at J, with 11 bases between the two ends. Here the CDR3 DNA reads TGTGCCAGCAGTGGAAGACAACGCGAGCAGTACGTC. Amino acids: CASSGRQREQYV.

The DNA of the CDR3 is TGTGCCAGCAGTTACACCATCTGGAGCAATCAGCCCCAGCATTTT. Amino acid sequence: CASSYTIWSNQPQHF. V gene TRBV6-2 or TRBV6-3 combines with J gene TRBJ1-5; D ambiguous. The CDR3 totals 15 residues. Trimming cost V 2 bases and J 1 base, with 9 bases left between them. CDR1 is MNHEY and CDR2 is SVGEGT in the germline V gene.

The table lists this clonotype with a few counts. V and J are TRBV25-1 and TRBJ1-2, with TRBD1 matching 9 bases. This CDR3 has 14 amino acids. Germline lookup yields CDR1 MGHDK and CDR2 SYGVNS. Trimming at V came to 6 bases and at J to 6 bases, leaving 8 bases not matched to a gene. The CDR3 is CASSAGDRENGYTF. In nucleotides, the CDR3 is TGTGCCAGCAGCGCCGGGGACAGGGAAAATGGCTACACCTTC.

CDR3 sequence: CASSLRGGANEQFF. The DNA for the CDR3 is TGCGCCAGCAGCTTGCGCGGGGGGGCTAATGAGCAGTTCTTC. The chain has TRBV5-1 and TRBJ2-1; 9 bases map to TRBD2. Germline V gene lookup returns CDR1 SGHRS and CDR2 YFSETQ. The trim removed 1 base at V and 7 bases at J, leaving 3 bases unmatched. This CDR3 is 14 amino acids long.

This clonotype was picked up a small number of times. The CDR3 DNA follows: TGTGCCAGCAGTTCCCTGACTGACAGGCTCCCCGAGCAGTACGTC. Translated, it gives CASSSLTDRLPEQYV. The V gene is TRBV28, the J gene TRBJ2-7; maybe TRBD1 (6 bases). Trimming stripped 4 bases from V and 6 bases from J, with 19 bases between. The germline CDR1 and CDR2 sequences are MDHEN and SYDVKM. CDR3 size: 15 residues.

A few counts support this clonotype. The chain recombines TRBV5-1 with TRBJ1-6; TRBD1 aligns across 10 bases. The V and J ends lost 1 base and 5 bases, in that order; junction bases with no gene match: 12. This CDR3 has 19 residues. CDR1 is SGHRS and CDR2 is YFSETQ in the germline V gene. The CDR3 here is CASSLMGQGWRGNNSPLHF. CDR3 in DNA: TGCGCCAGCAGCTTGATGGGACAGGGGTGGAGAGGGAATAATTCACCCCTCCACTTT.

This chain uses TRBV7-2 with TRBJ2-3; the D call may be TRBD1 or TRBD2 (5 bases each). Trimming removed 5 bases at V and 0 bases at J, with 15 bases between. CDR1 SGHTA and CDR2 FQGNSA come from the germline V gene. The CDR3 length is 16 residues. The CDR3 nucleotides are TGTGCCAGCAGCCTTAGGGGAGTTCCTAGCACAGATACGCAGTATTTT. Its translation is CASSLRGVPSTDTQYF.

This clonotype was detected only a few times. The genes are TRBV5-8 and TRBJ2-2; no clear D. The CDR3 consists of 11 residues. Germline-derived CDR1 and CDR2 are SGHTS and YDEGEE. V lost 2 bases, J lost 12 bases, and 8 bases lay in between. In nucleotides, the CDR3 is TGTGCCAGCAGCTTCGCCTACCAGCTGTTTTTT. Amino acids: CASSFAYQLFF.

The CDR3 region has the DNA TGCGCCAGCAGCTTGGATTCAGGGTATGGCTACACCTTC. Translation gives CASSLDSGYGYTF. The V gene is TRBV5-1, the J gene TRBJ1-2; tentatively, D is TRBD1 (5 bases). Trimming took 0 bases from V and 5 from J, leaving 8 bases between them. This CDR3 comprises 13 residues. The germline V gene has CDR1 SGHRS and CDR2 YFSETQ.

This clonotype was observed a handful of times. V is TRBV4-3 and J is TRBJ2-2; 9 bases agree with TRBD2. The germline CDR1 and CDR2 sequences are LGHNA and YSLEER. The CDR3 loop spans 17 amino acids. The J segment lost 5 bases and the V segment lost 7 bases, leaving 14 bases of the junction unmatched. For the CDR3, the DNA is TGCGCCAGCAACAAAGCGTCCGGGACTAGCAGGACCGGGGAGCTGTTTTTT. Translation gives CASNKASGTSRTGELFF.

This clonotype showed up many times. The CDR3 region is CASSQEAALAGGMNTGELFF. The CDR3 DNA follows: TGCGCCAGCAGCCAAGAGGCGGCGCTAGCGGGGGGAATGAACACCGGGGAGCTGTTTTTT. This chain links TRBV4-3 with TRBJ2-2; the match to TRBD2 covers 11 bases. Germline trimming cut 0 bases from V and 1 base from J; bases unmatched to any gene: 10. CDR3 length equals 20 residues. Germline lookup yields CDR1 LGHNA and CDR2 YSLEER.

This clonotype was seen a few times. V gene TRBV27 combines with J gene TRBJ2-5; TRBD2 aligns across 9 bases. Trimming removed 6 bases from V and 2 bases from J; junction bases left unmatched: 13. Germline V gene data show CDR1 as MNHEY and CDR2 as SMNVEV (reference sequence). This CDR3 is 17 amino acids long. CDR3 amino acids: CASSRRWGAGGQETQYF. The CDR3 region has the DNA TGTGCCAGCAGCCGGCGTTGGGGAGCGGGGGGTCAAGAGACCCAGTACTTC.

In this sample, this clonotype turned up a few times. This sequence joins TRBV29-1 and TRBJ2-5, with 7 bases aligning to TRBD1. J lost 3 bases, V lost 5 bases, and 9 bases had no gene match. The CDR3 loop spans 14 amino acids. CDR1 and CDR2 (germline): SQVTM, ANQGSEA. The CDR3 loop reads CSVRQGRTEETQYF. CDR3 DNA sequence: TGCAGCGTTAGACAGGGTAGGACGGAAGAGACCCAGTACTTC.

This rearrangement joins TRBV29-1 to TRBJ1-1; D not resolved. V was trimmed by 4 bases and J by 7 bases, leaving 16 bases between them. Germline values: CDR1 SQVTM, CDR2 ANQGSEA. The length of the CDR3 is 13 residues. In DNA, the CDR3 is TGCAGCGTTGTTACCCGGACCGGCGGTGAAGCTTTCTTT. It is translated as CSVVTRTGGEAFF.

This clonotype was found many times. V is TRBV7-2 and J is TRBJ2-2; 11 bases are a match to TRBD1. CDR3 size: 16 residues. The junction had 6 bases not matched to a gene; V was cut back by 5 bases and J by 4 bases. In germline, CDR1 is SGHTA, CDR2 FQGNSA. DNA of the CDR3: TGTGCCAGCAGCCCCCCCGGGACAGGGGGCACCGGGGAGCTGTTTTTT. It codes for CASSPPGTGGTGELFF.

In its sample, this clonotype was seen once. The chain couples TRBV29-1 to TRBJ2-2; D may be TRBD1 (6 bases). The CDR3 is made up of 16 amino acids. Germline CDR1 SQVTM, CDR2 ANQGSEA. V was shortened by 0 bases and J by 5 bases, with 16 bases between the two germline ends. As DNA, the CDR3 is TGCAGCGTTGAAGATCCCACAGGGTGGGGAACCGGGGAGCTGTTTTTT. Translated: CSVEDPTGWGTGELFF.

The CDR3 DNA sequence: TGTGCCAGCAGCCTAACAGGGGGCGTCGCTGGAAACACCATATATTTT. Translated: CASSLTGGVAGNTIYF. The chain joins TRBV6-5 to TRBJ1-3, with 9 bases fitting TRBD1. CDR1 is MNHEY and CDR2 is SVGAGI in the germline V gene. The CDR3 has 16 amino acids. The V and J ends lost 6 bases and 2 bases, in that order; junction bases with no gene match: 8.